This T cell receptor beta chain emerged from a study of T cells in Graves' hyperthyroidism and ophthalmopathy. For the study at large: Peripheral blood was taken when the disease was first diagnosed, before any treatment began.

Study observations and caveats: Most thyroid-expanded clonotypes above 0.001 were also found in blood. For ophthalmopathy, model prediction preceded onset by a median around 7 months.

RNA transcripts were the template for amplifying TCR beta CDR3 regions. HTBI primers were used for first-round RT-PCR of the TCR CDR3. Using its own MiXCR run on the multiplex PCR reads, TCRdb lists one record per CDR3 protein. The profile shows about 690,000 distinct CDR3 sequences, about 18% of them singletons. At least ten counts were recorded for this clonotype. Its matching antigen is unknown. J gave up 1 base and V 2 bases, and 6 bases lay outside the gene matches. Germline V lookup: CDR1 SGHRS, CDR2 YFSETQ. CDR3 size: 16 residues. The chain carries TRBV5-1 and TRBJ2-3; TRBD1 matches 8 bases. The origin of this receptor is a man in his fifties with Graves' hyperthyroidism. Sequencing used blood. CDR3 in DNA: TGCGCCAGCAGCTTTGGACAGGGAGGAGGCACAGATACGCAGTATTTT. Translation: CASSFGQGGGTDTQYF.